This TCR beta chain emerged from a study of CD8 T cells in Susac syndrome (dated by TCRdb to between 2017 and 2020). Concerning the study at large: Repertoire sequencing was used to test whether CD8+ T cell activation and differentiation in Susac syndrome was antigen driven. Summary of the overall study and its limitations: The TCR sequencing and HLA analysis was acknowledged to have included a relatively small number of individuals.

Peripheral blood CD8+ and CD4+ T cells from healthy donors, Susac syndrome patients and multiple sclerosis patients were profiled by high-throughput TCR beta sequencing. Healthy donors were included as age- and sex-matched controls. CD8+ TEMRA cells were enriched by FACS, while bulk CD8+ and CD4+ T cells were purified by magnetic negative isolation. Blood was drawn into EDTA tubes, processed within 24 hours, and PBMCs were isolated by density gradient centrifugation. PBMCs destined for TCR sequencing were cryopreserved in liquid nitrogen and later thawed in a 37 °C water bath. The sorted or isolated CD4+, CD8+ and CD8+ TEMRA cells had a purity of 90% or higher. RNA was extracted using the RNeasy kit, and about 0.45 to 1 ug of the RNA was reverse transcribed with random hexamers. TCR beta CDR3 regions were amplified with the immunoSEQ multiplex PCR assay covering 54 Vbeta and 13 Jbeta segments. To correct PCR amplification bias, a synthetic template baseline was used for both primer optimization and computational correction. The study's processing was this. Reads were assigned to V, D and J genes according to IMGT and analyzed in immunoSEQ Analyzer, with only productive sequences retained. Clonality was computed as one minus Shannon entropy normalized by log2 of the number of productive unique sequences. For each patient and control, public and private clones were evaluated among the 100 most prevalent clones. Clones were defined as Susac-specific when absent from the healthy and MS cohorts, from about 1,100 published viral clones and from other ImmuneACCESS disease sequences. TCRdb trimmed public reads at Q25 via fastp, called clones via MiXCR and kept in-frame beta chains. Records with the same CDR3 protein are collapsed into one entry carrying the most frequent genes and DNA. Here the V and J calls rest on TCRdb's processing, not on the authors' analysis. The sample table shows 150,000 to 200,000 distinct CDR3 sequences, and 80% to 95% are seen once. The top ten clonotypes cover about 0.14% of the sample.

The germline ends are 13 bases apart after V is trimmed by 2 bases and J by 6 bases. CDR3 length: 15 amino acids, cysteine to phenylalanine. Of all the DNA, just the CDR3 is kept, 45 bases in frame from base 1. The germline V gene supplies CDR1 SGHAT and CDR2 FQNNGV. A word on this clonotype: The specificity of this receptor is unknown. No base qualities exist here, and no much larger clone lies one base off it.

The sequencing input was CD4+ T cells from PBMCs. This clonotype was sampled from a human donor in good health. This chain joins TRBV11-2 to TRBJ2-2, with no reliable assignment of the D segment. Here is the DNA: TGTGCCAGCAGCTTACCCCTTTTACAAGCCGGGGAGCTGTTTTTT. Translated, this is CASSLPLLQAGELFF.